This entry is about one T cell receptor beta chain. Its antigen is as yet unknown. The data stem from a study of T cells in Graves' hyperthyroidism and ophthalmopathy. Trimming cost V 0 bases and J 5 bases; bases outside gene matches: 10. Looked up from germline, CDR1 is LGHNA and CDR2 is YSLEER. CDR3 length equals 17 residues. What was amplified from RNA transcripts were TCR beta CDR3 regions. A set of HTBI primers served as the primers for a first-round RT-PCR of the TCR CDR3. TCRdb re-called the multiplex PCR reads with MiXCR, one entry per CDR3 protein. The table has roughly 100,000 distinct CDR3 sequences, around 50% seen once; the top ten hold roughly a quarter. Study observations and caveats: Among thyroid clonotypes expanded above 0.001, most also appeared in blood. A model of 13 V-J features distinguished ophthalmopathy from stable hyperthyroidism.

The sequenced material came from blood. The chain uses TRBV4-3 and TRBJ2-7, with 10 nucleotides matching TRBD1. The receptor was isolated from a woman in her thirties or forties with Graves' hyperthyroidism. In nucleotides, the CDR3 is TGCGCCAGCAGCCAAGACCTCCGGGACAGGGGAATTCACGAGCAGTACTTC. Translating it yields CASSQDLRDRGIHEQYF.